The rows below give T cell receptor beta chains drawn from one sample of a study of graft-versus-host responses after intestinal transplantation. These receptors' targets are unknown. Libraries were prepared by immunoSEQ multiplex PCR; TCRdb keeps only in-frame clonotypes and omits some of them. The table shows more than 85,000 clones, with less than 95% occurring only once. The starting material was unstimulated CD8+ T cells sorted from spleen or lymph node cells, obtained before transplant. The source is a human donor who was the organ donor for an intestinal transplant. Each CDR3 is given with its conserved first and last residue. The order of the fields is V gene, D gene, J gene, clone size, CDR3 DNA, CDR3 protein. A D gene is named only where the DNA matches it firmly. Not every row has a clone size; where given, it reads once, few, many or a size class.

TRBV29-1	.	TRBJ1-2	.	TGCAGCGCCGAGGGGGAGGGAGGTGGCTACACCTTC	CSAEGEGGGYTF
TRBV10-2	TRBD1	TRBJ2-7	few	TGCGCCAGCAGTGAGTCTGAGGGGGCAGGATACGAGCAGTACTTC	CASSESEGAGYEQYF
TRBV9	.	TRBJ2-6	.	TGTGCCAGCAGCTTAAACCTAGAGTACGGGGCCAACGTCCTGACTTTC	CASSLNLEYGANVLTF
TRBV28	TRBD1	TRBJ1-5	.	TGTGCCAGCAGTTGGCTGACAGGGGTGCAGCCCCAGCATTTT	CASSWLTGVQPQHF
TRBV2	TRBD1	TRBJ2-7	.	TGTGCCAGCAGTGAAGGGGACAGACTCTACGAGCAGTACTTC	CASSEGDRLYEQYF
TRBV13	.	TRBJ2-1	once	TGTGCCAGCAGCCCCTCTCTGGGGGGGCTGACCTACAATGAGCAGTTCTTC	CASSPSLGGLTYNEQFF
TRBV14	.	TRBJ2-3	.	TGTGCCAGCAGCCGCCCGGGTTGGTCAGGGGCCGAGGGCGCAGATACGCAGTATTTT	CASSRPGWSGAEGADTQYF
TRBV7-9	.	TRBJ1-2	once	TGTGCCAGCAGCTTAACTTCACCACCTAACTATGGCTACACCTTC	CASSLTSPPNYGYTF
TRBV5-1	TRBD2	TRBJ2-1	once	TGCGCCAGCAGGTCTAGCGGGAGTCGGTCCTACAATGAGCAGTTCTTC	CASRSSGSRSYNEQFF
TRBV2	TRBD1	TRBJ2-7	.	TGTGCCAGCGTTGGACAGGCCTACGAGCAGTACTTC	CASVGQAYEQYF
TRBV4-1	.	TRBJ2-1	.	TGCGCCAGCAGCCAAGAAGGGCGGGGTTCCTACAATGAGCAGTTCTTC	CASSQEGRGSYNEQFF
TRBV19	.	TRBJ2-7	.	TGTGCCAGTAGTATTCTCGCCAGGGGCGAGCAGTACTTC	CASSILARGEQYF
TRBV2	.	TRBJ2-5	once	TGTGCCAGCAGTGCGTTGCTAGGTACGACCCAGTACTTC	CASSALLGTTQYF
TRBV28	TRBD2	TRBJ2-5	.	TGTGCCAGCAGTCTGTGGACTAGCGGGGGGGTCGGAGAGACCCAGTACTTC	CASSLWTSGGVGETQYF
TRBV10-1	TRBD2	TRBJ2-7	once	TGCGCCAGCAGTGAGGGACTAGCTTGGATGCAGTACTTC	CASSEGLAWMQYF
TRBV7-3	.	TRBJ2-7	.	TGTGCCAGCAGCTTTCGTACAGTCGACTCCTACGAGCAGTACTTC	CASSFRTVDSYEQYF
TRBV27	TRBD2	TRBJ2-1	.	TGTGCCAGCAGTTCTCTTACAGGACTAATAGCGGGACCTTACAATGAGCAGTTCTTC	CASSSLTGLIAGPYNEQFF
TRBV7-6	TRBD2	TRBJ2-7	.	TGTGCCAGCAGCGATGGACTAGCGGGGGCCTACGAGCAGTACTTC	CASSDGLAGAYEQYF
TRBV28	TRBD2	TRBJ2-7	.	TGTGCCAGCAGTTTTTCACTAGCGGAAACCTACGAGCAGTACTTC	CASSFSLAETYEQYF
TRBV7-6	.	TRBJ2-7	once	TGTGCCAGCAGCGCGTCTACGCCCTACGAGCAGTACTTC	CASSASTPYEQYF
TRBV28	.	TRBJ1-1	once	TGTGCCAGCAGGGGGAGACCCCCCACTGAAGCTTTCTTT	CASRGRPPTEAFF
TRBV2	TRBD1	TRBJ1-6	few	TGTGCCAGCAGTGCGTCCTACAGGGGTTTAACACCCCTCCACTTT	CASSASYRGLTPLHF
TRBV28	TRBD2	TRBJ2-7	.	TGTGCCAGCAGCCTGCTCATCGCGGGAGACGAGCAGTACTTC	CASSLLIAGDEQYF
TRBV19	.	TRBJ2-1	.	TGTGCCAGCGGGAGTCCCCACAATGAGCAGTTCTTC	CASGSPHNEQFF
TRBV10-3	TRBD2	TRBJ2-7	.	TGTGCCATCAGAGGGACTAGCGGGAGTCGGACCTACGAGCAGTACTTC	CAIRGTSGSRTYEQYF
TRBV7-9	.	TRBJ2-3	.	TGTGCCAGCAGCGAATACAGGGTTTTTTGGACAGATACGCAGTATTTT	CASSEYRVFWTDTQYF
TRBV19	TRBD1	TRBJ1-6	.	TGTGCCAGTAGTATAGCCGGGACAGGGGGTAATTCACCCCTCCACTTT	CASSIAGTGGNSPLHF
TRBV27	.	TRBJ2-7	once	TGTGCCAGCAGTTTATCCCTGGACAGACACTACGAGCAGTACTTC	CASSLSLDRHYEQYF